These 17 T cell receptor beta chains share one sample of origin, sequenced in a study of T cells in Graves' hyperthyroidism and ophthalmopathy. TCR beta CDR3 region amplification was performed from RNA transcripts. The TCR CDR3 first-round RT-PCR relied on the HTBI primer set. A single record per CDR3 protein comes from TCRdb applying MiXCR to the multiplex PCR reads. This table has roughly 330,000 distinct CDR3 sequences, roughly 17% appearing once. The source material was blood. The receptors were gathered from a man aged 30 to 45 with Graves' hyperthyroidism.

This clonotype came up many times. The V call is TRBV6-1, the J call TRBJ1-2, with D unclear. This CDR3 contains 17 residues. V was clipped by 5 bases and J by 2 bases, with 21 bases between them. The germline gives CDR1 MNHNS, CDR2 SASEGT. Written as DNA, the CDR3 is TGTGCCAGCAGTCCTTACAGAGCCGCTACGGAAAACTATGGCTACACCTTC. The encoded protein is CASSPYRAATENYGYTF.

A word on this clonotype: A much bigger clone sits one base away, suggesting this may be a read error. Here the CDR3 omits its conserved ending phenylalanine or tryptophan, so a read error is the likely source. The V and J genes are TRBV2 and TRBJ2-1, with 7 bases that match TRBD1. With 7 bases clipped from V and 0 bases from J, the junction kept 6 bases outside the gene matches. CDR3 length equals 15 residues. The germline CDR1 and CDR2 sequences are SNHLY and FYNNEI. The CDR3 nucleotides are TGTGCCAGCACCGAGGGGGCATACTCCTACAATGAGCAGTTCTCC. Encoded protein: CASTEGAYSYNEQFS.

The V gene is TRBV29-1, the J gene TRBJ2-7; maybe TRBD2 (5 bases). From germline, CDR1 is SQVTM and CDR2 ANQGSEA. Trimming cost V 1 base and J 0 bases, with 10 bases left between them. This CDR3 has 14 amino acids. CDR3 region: CSVEGRASSYEQYF. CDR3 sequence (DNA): TGCAGCGTTGAAGGGCGGGCCTCCTCCTACGAGCAGTACTTC.

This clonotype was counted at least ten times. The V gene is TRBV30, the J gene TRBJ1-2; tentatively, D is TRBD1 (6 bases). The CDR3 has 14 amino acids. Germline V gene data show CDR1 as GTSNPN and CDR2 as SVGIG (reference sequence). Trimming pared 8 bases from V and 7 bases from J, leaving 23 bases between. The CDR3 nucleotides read TGTGCCCAAGACGAGACAGGCACTCTCAGTGGCTACACCTTC. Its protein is CAQDETGTLSGYTF.

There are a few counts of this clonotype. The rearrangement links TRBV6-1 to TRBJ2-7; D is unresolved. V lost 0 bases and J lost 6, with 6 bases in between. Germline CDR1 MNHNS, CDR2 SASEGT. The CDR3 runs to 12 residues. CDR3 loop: CASSEAITEQYF. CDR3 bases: TGTGCCAGCAGTGAAGCGATCACCGAGCAGTACTTC.

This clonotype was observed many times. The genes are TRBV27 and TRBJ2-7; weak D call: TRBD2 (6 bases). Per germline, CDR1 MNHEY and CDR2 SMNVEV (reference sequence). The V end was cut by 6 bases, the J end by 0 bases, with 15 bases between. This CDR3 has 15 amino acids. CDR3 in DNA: TGTGCCAGCAGCTCCGTAGGAGCGGGCTCCTACGAGCAGTACTTC. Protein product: CASSSVGAGSYEQYF.

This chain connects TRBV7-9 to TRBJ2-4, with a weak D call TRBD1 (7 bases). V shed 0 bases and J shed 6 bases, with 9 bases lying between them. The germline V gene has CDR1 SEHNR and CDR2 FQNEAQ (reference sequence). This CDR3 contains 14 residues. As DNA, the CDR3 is TGTGCCAGCAGCTTAGCGCGGGACAGAAACATTCAGTACTTC. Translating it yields CASSLARDRNIQYF.

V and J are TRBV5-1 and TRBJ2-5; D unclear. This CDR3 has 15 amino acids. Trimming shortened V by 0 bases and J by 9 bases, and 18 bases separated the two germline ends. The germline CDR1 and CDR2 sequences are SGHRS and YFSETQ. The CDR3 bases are TGCGCCAGCAGCTTGGGAGGAACTGGAGTCTCGGCCCAGTACTTC. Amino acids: CASSLGGTGVSAQYF.

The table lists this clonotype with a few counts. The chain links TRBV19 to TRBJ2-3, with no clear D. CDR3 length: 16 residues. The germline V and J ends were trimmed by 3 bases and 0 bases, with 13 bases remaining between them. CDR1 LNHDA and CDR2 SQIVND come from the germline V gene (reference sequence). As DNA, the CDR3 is TGTGCCAGTAGTATTATGGCGTACGCTAGCACAGATACGCAGTATTTT. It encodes CASSIMAYASTDTQYF.

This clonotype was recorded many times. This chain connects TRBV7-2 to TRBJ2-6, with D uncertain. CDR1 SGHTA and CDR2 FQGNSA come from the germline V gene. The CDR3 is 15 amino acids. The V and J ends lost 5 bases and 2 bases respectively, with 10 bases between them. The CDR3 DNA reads TGTGCCAGCAGCCACCGGACGGCTGGGGCCAACGTCCTGACTTTC. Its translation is CASSHRTAGANVLTF.

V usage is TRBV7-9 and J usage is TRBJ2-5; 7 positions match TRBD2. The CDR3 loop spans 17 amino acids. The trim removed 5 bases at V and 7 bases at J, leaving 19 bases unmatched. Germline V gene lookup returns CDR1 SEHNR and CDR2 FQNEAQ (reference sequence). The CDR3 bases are TGTGCCAGCAGCCCCCCCCTAGCGGTAGTCGGTATGGGGACCCAGTACTTC. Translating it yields CASSPPLAVVGMGTQYF. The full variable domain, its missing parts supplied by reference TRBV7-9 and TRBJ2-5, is DTGVSQNPRHKITKRGQNVTFRCDPISEHNRLYWYRQTLGQGPEFLTYFQNEAQLEKSRLLSDRFSAERPKGSFSTLEIQRTEQGDSAMYLCASSPPLAVVGMGTQYFGPGTRLLVL.

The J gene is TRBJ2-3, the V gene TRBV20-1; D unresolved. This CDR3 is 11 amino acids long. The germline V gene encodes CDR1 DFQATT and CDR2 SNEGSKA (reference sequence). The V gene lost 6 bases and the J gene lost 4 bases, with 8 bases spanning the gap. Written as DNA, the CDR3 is TGCAGTGCCCCATGGGCAGATACGCAGTATTTT. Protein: CSAPWADTQYF.

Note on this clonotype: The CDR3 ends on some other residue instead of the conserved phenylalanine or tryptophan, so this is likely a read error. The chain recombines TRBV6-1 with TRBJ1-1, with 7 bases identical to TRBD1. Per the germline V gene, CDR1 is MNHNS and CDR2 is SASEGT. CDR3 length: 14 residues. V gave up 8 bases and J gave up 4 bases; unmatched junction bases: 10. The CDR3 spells CASRSGGAGTEAFL. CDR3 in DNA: TGTGCCAGCCGCTCAGGGGGGGCTGGCACTGAAGCTTTCCTT.

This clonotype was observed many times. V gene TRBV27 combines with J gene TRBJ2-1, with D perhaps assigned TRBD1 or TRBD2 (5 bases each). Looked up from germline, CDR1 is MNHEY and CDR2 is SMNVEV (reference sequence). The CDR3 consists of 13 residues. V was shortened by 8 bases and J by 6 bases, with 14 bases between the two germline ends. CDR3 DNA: TGTGCCAGCCGGGACCTACTATTCAATGAGCAGTTCTTC. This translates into CASRDLLFNEQFF.

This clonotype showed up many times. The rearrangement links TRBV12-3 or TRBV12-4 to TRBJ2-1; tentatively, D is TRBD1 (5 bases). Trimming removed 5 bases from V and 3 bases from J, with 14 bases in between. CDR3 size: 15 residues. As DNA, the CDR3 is TGTGCCAGCAGTCTTGGGGCTATACGCTACAATGAGCAGTTCTTC. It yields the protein CASSLGAIRYNEQFF.

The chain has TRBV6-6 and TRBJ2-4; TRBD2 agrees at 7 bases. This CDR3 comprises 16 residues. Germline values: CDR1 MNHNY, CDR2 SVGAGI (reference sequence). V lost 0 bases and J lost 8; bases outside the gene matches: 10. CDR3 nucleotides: TGTGCCAGCAGTTACTCGAAAGGCGGGAGTGGGGACATTCAGTACTTC. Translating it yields CASSYSKGGSGDIQYF.

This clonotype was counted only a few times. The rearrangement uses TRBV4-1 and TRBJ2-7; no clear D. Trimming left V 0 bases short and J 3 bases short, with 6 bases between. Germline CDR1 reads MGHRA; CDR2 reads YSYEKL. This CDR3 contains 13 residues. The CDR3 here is CASSQEWSYEQYF. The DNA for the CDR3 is TGCGCCAGCAGCCAAGAGTGGAGCTACGAGCAGTACTTC.